These 29 T cell receptor beta chains came from one sample sequenced in a study of a mutant IDH1 vaccine in newly diagnosed glioma (dated by TCRdb to the early 2020s). Library preparation used the immunoSEQ multiplex PCR assay. TCRdb's version of the immuneACCESS table is confined to in-frame rearrangements and falls short of the full clone set. An unresolved V gene accounts for under half of the shortfall where checked; the remainder is of unknown origin. The sample table holds over 65,000 clones, of which roughly 84% were seen once. The ten biggest clones cover about an eighth of the sample. Sample time point, as interpreted from the label and publication: week 35, safety follow-up. A 20-mer mutant IDH1 peptide at 300 micrograms in Montanide made up each vaccine dose, which was injected subcutaneously together with topical imiquimod. Their antigens remain unidentified. This sample comprised PBMCs, obtained from a glioma patient whose treatment included an IDH1 peptide vaccine. Receptor source: a man younger than 35 with glioma.

The rearrangement links TRBV10-3 to TRBJ1-2, with TRBD1 as a possible D gene (5 bases). There are 13 residues in the CDR3. Germline lookup yields CDR1 ENHRY and CDR2 SYGVKD. V was pared by 5 bases and J by 4 bases, with 11 bases between. The CDR3 here is CAISPGGSYGYTF. The CDR3 nucleotides are TGTGCCATCAGTCCGGGGGGATCCTATGGCTACACCTTC.

J is TRBJ2-2 and V is TRBV7-8, with D unresolved. Germline values: CDR1 SGHVS, CDR2 FQNEAQ. V lost 6 bases to trimming and J lost 0 bases, with 8 bases between them. This CDR3 contains 14 residues. The CDR3 protein is CASSTSTNTGELFF. The CDR3 region has the DNA TGTGCCAGCAGTACGAGCACGAACACCGGGGAGCTGTTTTTT.

This rearrangement joins TRBV15 to TRBJ2-1; 9 nucleotides line up with TRBD1. Germline V gene sequence: CDR1 LNHNV, CDR2 YYDKDF (reference sequence). The CDR3 is made up of 15 amino acids. The V and J ends lost 8 bases and 8 bases, in that order; junction bases with no gene match: 13. This CDR3 is CATCVARDREYEQFF. CDR3 DNA sequence: TGTGCCACCTGCGTAGCCCGGGACAGGGAGTATGAGCAGTTCTTC.

The chain combines TRBV6-4 with TRBJ2-1; D not resolved. CDR1 is MRHNA and CDR2 is SNTAGT in the germline V gene. The CDR3 runs 16 residues. Trimming removed 6 bases at V and 0 bases at J, with 15 bases between. The CDR3 here is CASSASSYISYNEQFF. The CDR3 DNA is TGTGCCAGCAGCGCTTCTTCGTATATCTCCTACAATGAGCAGTTCTTC.

This clone was recorded only once. Written as DNA, the CDR3 is TGTGCCAGCAGCCAAGATCGGTCTGAGAACTACGAGCAGTACTTC. Protein sequence: CASSQDRSENYEQYF. The chain joins TRBV14 to TRBJ2-7, with D uncertain. Germline V lookup: CDR1 SGHDN, CDR2 FVKESK. V was trimmed by 0 bases and J by 3 bases, leaving 12 bases between them. This CDR3 has 15 amino acids.

The rearrangement joins TRBV9 to TRBJ2-3; a possible D gene is TRBD1 (5 bases). Germline V gene data show CDR1 as SGDLS and CDR2 as YYNGEE. The CDR3 loop spans 13 amino acids. The V end lost 4 bases, the J end lost 5 bases, and 11 bases lay between the germline ends. In DNA, the CDR3 is TGTGCCAGCAGCTCCGCCCAGGGAGATACGCAGTATTTT. Its translation: CASSSAQGDTQYF.

The table lists this clone with a count of one. The V gene is TRBV15, the J gene TRBJ2-1; possibly TRBD2 for D (6 bases). In germline, CDR1 is LNHNV, CDR2 YYDKDF (reference sequence). Trimming cost V 8 bases and J 2 bases, with 13 bases left between them. This CDR3 is built from 14 residues. This chain's CDR3 is CATGAGSTYNEQFF. In DNA form, the CDR3 reads TGTGCCACCGGAGCGGGCAGCACCTACAATGAGCAGTTCTTC.

The chain couples TRBV29-1 to TRBJ2-2; 11 bases match TRBD2. Per germline, CDR1 SQVTM and CDR2 ANQGSEA. This CDR3 region has 15 residues. The trim removed 6 bases at V and 1 base at J, leaving 4 bases unmatched. The CDR3 DNA reads TGCAGCGTCCTACTAGCGGGAGTGAACACCGGGGAGCTGTTTTTT. Amino acid sequence: CSVLLAGVNTGELFF.

The chain joins TRBV28 to TRBJ2-7; 10 bases fit TRBD2. V lost 7 bases, J lost 6 bases, and 15 bases stayed unmatched. CDR1 and CDR2 from the germline V gene are MDHEN and SYDVKM. The CDR3 loop spans 16 amino acids. CDR3 in amino acids: CASTEESGRAFAEQYF. The CDR3 DNA sequence: TGTGCCAGCACAGAGGAAAGCGGGAGGGCCTTTGCCGAGCAGTACTTC.

The chain joins TRBV6-1 to TRBJ2-7; possibly TRBD1 or TRBD2 for D (5 bases each). Germline V gene lookup returns CDR1 MNHNS and CDR2 SASEGT. The length of the CDR3 is 15 residues. Deletions cut 6 bases from V and 0 bases from J, with 15 bases between. The CDR3: CASRERGVYSYEQYF. The CDR3 DNA sequence: TGTGCCAGCAGAGAAAGAGGGGTTTACTCCTACGAGCAGTACTTC.

This sequence joins TRBV27 and TRBJ2-3; TRBD2 might be the D (7 bases). Germline-derived CDR1 and CDR2 are MNHEY and SMNVEV (reference sequence). Trimming removed 4 bases at V and 3 bases at J, with 20 bases between. This CDR3 is 17 amino acids long. CDR3 DNA: TGTGCCAGCAGTTCATACTTGGGGGGGGGCAGGACAGATACGCAGTATTTT. This encodes CASSSYLGGGRTDTQYF.

The chain employs TRBV6-1 and TRBJ2-3; TRBD2 aligns across 10 bases. From germline, CDR1 is MNHNS and CDR2 SASEGT. CDR3 length: 15 residues. The trim removed 5 bases at V and 3 bases at J, leaving 5 bases unmatched. CDR3 sequence: CASSPQTSGTDTQYF. CDR3 DNA sequence: TGTGCCAGCAGTCCTCAGACTAGCGGGACAGATACGCAGTATTTT.

A single count supports this clone. The chain joins TRBV18 to TRBJ1-4; D gene ambiguous. The germline V gene encodes CDR1 KGHSH and CDR2 LQKENI. The CDR3 is 13 residues long. Trimming left V 3 bases short and J 3 bases short, with 5 bases between. The CDR3 region has the DNA TGTGCCAGCTCACCCCAATCTAATGAAAAACTGTTTTTT. Its protein product is CASSPQSNEKLFF.

This chain uses TRBV7-3 with TRBJ2-7, with 11 bases fitting TRBD1. CDR1 is SGHTA, CDR2 FQGTGA, per germline. This CDR3 is built from 15 residues. V gave up 5 bases and J gave up 3 bases; unmatched junction bases: 6. The CDR3 DNA sequence: TGTGCCAGCAGCAAATCGGGGACAGGGGGCTACGAGCAGTACTTC. Translating gives CASSKSGTGGYEQYF.

The chain links TRBV27 to TRBJ1-5; no definite D call. Germline V lookup: CDR1 MNHEY, CDR2 SMNVEV (reference sequence). The CDR3 consists of 15 residues. Trimming took 3 bases from V and 0 from J, leaving 9 bases between them. CDR3 bases: TGTGCCAGCAGTTTTTACCACAGTAGCAATCAGCCCCAGCATTTT. It yields the protein CASSFYHSSNQPQHF.

This chain joins TRBV30 and TRBJ2-7; D remains unclear. With 5 bases removed from V and 4 bases from J, the gap between germline ends came to 15 bases. The CDR3 covers 13 residues. The germline V gene encodes CDR1 GTSNPN and CDR2 SVGIG (reference sequence). The CDR3 protein is CAWGDRYPYEQYF. Written as DNA, the CDR3 is TGTGCCTGGGGGGATCGGTACCCTTACGAGCAGTACTTC.

The rearrangement uses TRBV30 and TRBJ2-3, with D unclear. CDR1 and CDR2 from the germline V gene are GTSNPN and SVGIG (reference sequence). Trimming shortened V by 3 bases and J by 8 bases, and 18 bases separated the two germline ends. This CDR3 has 14 residues. The CDR3 region is CAWSQTRLVGTQYF. CDR3 nucleotide sequence: TGTGCCTGGAGCCAAACCCGGCTCGTTGGTACGCAGTATTTT.

The genes are TRBV28 and TRBJ2-3, with D possibly matching TRBD1 (6 bases). The CDR3 covers 17 residues. V was shortened by 2 bases and J by 0 bases, with 15 bases between the two germline ends. The germline V gene has CDR1 MDHEN and CDR2 SYDVKM. The chain's CDR3 is CASSLQAAGASTDTQYF. DNA for the CDR3: TGTGCCAGCAGTTTACAGGCTGCAGGGGCTAGCACAGATACGCAGTATTTT.

The chain couples TRBV4-2 to TRBJ1-1; D remains ambiguous. There are 15 residues in the CDR3. With 2 bases removed from V and 0 bases from J, the gap between germline ends came to 10 bases. CDR1 and CDR2 from the germline V gene are LGHNA and YNFKEQ. This CDR3 reads CASSQPRTVNTEAFF. The CDR3 bases are TGTGCCAGCAGCCAACCCAGGACGGTGAACACTGAAGCTTTCTTT.

The chain has TRBV5-3 and TRBJ1-2; no clear D. TRBV5-3 is an ORF; its function is uncertain. The ends were cut back, 0 bases at V and 3 bases at J, with 6 bases in the middle. This CDR3 comprises 13 residues. The CDR3 loop reads CARSLVQDYGYTF. CDR3 bases: TGTGCCAGAAGCTTGGTCCAGGACTATGGCTACACCTTC.

J is TRBJ2-7 and V is TRBV6-5, with 11 bases matching TRBD1. V gave up 2 bases and J gave up 8 bases; unmatched junction bases: 8. Per the germline V gene, CDR1 is MNHEY and CDR2 is SVGAGI. The CDR3 has 15 residues. This chain's CDR3 is CASSYPGTGGWKQYF. The CDR3 DNA reads as TGTGCCAGCAGTTACCCCGGGACAGGGGGTTGGAAGCAGTACTTC.

The V call is TRBV7-2, the J call TRBJ1-6, with TRBD1 identical over 7 bases. This CDR3 comprises 15 residues. Losses at the gene ends were 3 bases for V and 7 bases for J; bases not matched to a gene: 6. Germline V lookup: CDR1 SGHTA, CDR2 FQGNSA. The CDR3 DNA follows: TGTGCCAGCAGCTTGGCCGGGACAGAGAATTCACCCCTCCACTTT. Its protein product is CASSLAGTENSPLHF.

V usage is TRBV29-1 and J usage is TRBJ1-2; D is ambiguous. Germline lookup yields CDR1 SQVTM and CDR2 ANQGSEA. This CDR3 region has 11 residues. The germline V and J ends were trimmed by 6 bases and 6 bases, with 11 bases remaining between them. The CDR3 spells CSVEEADGYTF. In DNA, the CDR3 is TGCAGCGTCGAGGAGGCCGATGGCTACACCTTC.

Comments on this clone: The junction differs from germline at one of its ends, possibly a read error. The genes are TRBV20-1 and TRBJ1-6; the D gene is possibly TRBD1 (5 bases). Germline CDR1 and CDR2: DFQATT and SNEGSKA (reference sequence). The CDR3 has 11 residues. DNA of the CDR3: TGCAGTGCTAGAACTCAGGGAAAGTGGAGCTTT. The encoded protein is CSARTQGKWSF.

J is TRBJ1-1 and V is TRBV27, with 8 nucleotides matching TRBD1. CDR1 is MNHEY, CDR2 SMNVEV, per germline (reference sequence). Trimming took 9 bases from V and 1 from J; bases not matched to a gene: 4. This CDR3 region has 13 residues. The CDR3 sequence is CASRDRKNTEAFF. CDR3 nucleotide sequence: TGTGCCAGTCGGGACAGGAAGAACACTGAAGCTTTCTTT.

The genes are TRBV25-1 and TRBJ2-1; tentatively, D is TRBD1 or TRBD2 (7 bases each). Trimming pared 4 bases from V and 10 bases from J, leaving 17 bases between. This CDR3 comprises 14 residues. CDR1 is MGHDK and CDR2 is SYGVNS in the germline V gene. CDR3 amino acids: CASSGFYRGGEQFF. The CDR3 DNA is TGTGCCAGCAGTGGATTCTACAGGGGAGGGGAGCAGTTCTTC.

The genes are TRBV30 and TRBJ1-5; D is possibly TRBD1 (6 bases). V shed 0 bases and J shed 2 bases, with 14 bases lying between them. CDR3 length equals 16 residues. CDR1 is GTSNPN, CDR2 SVGIG, per germline (reference sequence). The CDR3 region is CAWSVPRGMGNQPQHF. The CDR3 DNA sequence: TGTGCCTGGAGTGTACCCAGGGGTATGGGCAATCAGCCCCAGCATTTT.

The chain joins TRBV2 to TRBJ2-2; TRBD1 is a possible D gene (6 bases). CDR3 length: 15 residues. Germline assignment: CDR1 SNHLY and CDR2 FYNNEI. The germline V and J ends were trimmed by 7 bases and 4 bases, with 16 bases remaining between them. DNA of the CDR3: TGTGCCAGCAAGAGGACAGACTCATCCACCGGGGAGCTGTTTTTT. This encodes CASKRTDSSTGELFF. Full variable domain (remainder filled in from reference TRBV2 and TRBJ2-2): EPEVTQTPSHQVTQMGQEVILRCVPISNHLYFYWYRQILGQKVEFLVSFYNNEISEKSEIFDDQFSVERPDGSNFTLKIRSTKLEDSAMYFCASKRTDSSTGELFFGEGSRLTVL.

The rearrangement uses TRBV15 and TRBJ1-2; TRBD1 aligns across 7 bases. This CDR3 comprises 15 residues. The V and J ends lost 0 bases and 2 bases, in that order; junction bases with no gene match: 3. Germline V lookup: CDR1 LNHNV, CDR2 YYDKDF (reference sequence). CDR3 sequence reads: CATSRERGGNYGYTF. The CDR3 DNA is TGTGCCACCAGCAGAGAAAGAGGGGGCAACTATGGCTACACCTTC.